The next 7 T cell receptor beta chains were all read from a single sample in a study of T cell repertoires in cytomegalovirus infection. These receptors are not linked to any known antigen. TCRdb re-called the reads with MiXCR, one entry per CDR3 protein. Altogether some 310,000 distinct CDR3 sequences are present, roughly 25% being singletons, with the ten largest covering about an eighth. The sequencing used cultured PBMCs, collected from culture after CMV antigen stimulation. The receptors stem from a human donor in good health (CMV status not recorded). Some clones in this sample may be carry-over from other donors' samples.

This clonotype was detected a few times. J is TRBJ2-7 and V is TRBV4-1, with D perhaps matching TRBD1 or TRBD2 (6 bases each). The V gene's germline CDR1 is MGHRA and CDR2 YSYEKL. V dropped 1 base and J dropped 4 bases, with 11 bases sitting between them. The CDR3 length is 14 residues. This CDR3 reads CASSQARGLYEQYF. CDR3 nucleotide sequence: TGCGCCAGCAGCCAAGCCCGGGGGCTGTACGAGCAGTACTTC.

V gene TRBV12-3 or TRBV12-4 combines with J gene TRBJ1-5; 12 bases are shared with TRBD1. V lost 4 bases, J lost 7 bases, and 8 bases stayed unmatched. The CDR3 totals 16 residues. CDR3 nucleotides: TGTGCCAGCAGTTCCCGGGACAGGGGGCGCCGACAGCCCCAGCATTTT. This gives the protein CASSSRDRGRRQPQHF.

There are a few counts of this clonotype. The CDR3 protein is CASSAGGQGNTEAFF. CDR3 in DNA: TGTGCCAGTAGTGCGGGGGGACAGGGAAACACTGAAGCTTTCTTT. The J gene is TRBJ1-1, the V gene TRBV19, with 9 bases identical to TRBD1. Germline CDR1 reads LNHDA; CDR2 reads SQIVND (reference sequence). Germline trimming cut 5 bases from V and 2 bases from J; bases unmatched to any gene: 6. The CDR3 is made up of 15 amino acids. The whole variable domain, remainder taken from reference TRBV19 and TRBJ1-1, is DGGITQSPKYLFRKEGQNVTLSCEQNLNHDAMYWYRQDPGQGLRLIYYSQIVNDFQKGDIAEGYSVSREKKESFPLTVTSAQKNPTAFYLCASSAGGQGNTEAFFGQGTRLTVV.

This clonotype was picked up a small number of times. The chain has TRBV20-1 and TRBJ2-3; D possibly uses TRBD1 or TRBD2 (5 bases each). Per the germline V gene, CDR1 is DFQATT and CDR2 is SNEGSKA (reference sequence). Trimming left V 4 bases short and J 2 bases short, with 16 bases between. This CDR3 region has 15 residues. The CDR3 protein is CSATRGAEPTDTQYF. In DNA, the CDR3 is TGCAGTGCTACCAGAGGGGCGGAGCCCACAGATACGCAGTATTTT.

This clonotype was picked up a small number of times. V is TRBV19 and J is TRBJ1-5, with D possibly TRBD1 on 6 matching bases. V lost 8 bases, J lost 1 base, and 15 bases lay in between. This CDR3 contains 15 residues. The V gene's germline CDR1 is LNHDA and CDR2 SQIVND (reference sequence). The CDR3 is CASGTRGWSNQPQHF. The CDR3, as DNA: TGTGCCAGTGGGACCAGGGGTTGGAGCAATCAGCCCCAGCATTTT. The full variable domain, completed using reference TRBV19 and TRBJ1-5, is DGGITQSPKYLFRKEGQNVTLSCEQNLNHDAMYWYRQDPGQGLRLIYYSQIVNDFQKGDIAEGYSVSREKKESFPLTVTSAQKNPTAFYLCASGTRGWSNQPQHFGDGTRLSIL.

This clonotype turned up a few times. The chain has TRBV10-1 and TRBJ2-6; D unclear. This CDR3 comprises 16 residues. CDR1 and CDR2 from the germline V gene are WNHNN and SYGVQD (reference sequence). Trimming left V 6 bases short and J 1 base short, with 13 bases between. DNA for the CDR3: TGCGCCAGCAGAGACCGTTCGATTTCTGGGGCCAACGTCCTGACTTTC. Encoded protein: CASRDRSISGANVLTF.

The chain combines TRBV6-2 or TRBV6-3 with TRBJ2-1; 10 bases match TRBD2. CDR3 length equals 17 residues. CDR1 is MNHEY and CDR2 is SVGEGT in the germline V gene. V was pared by 4 bases and J by 7 bases, with 13 bases of the junction left unmatched. CDR3 residues: CASSFLSLAGVLNEQFF. CDR3 nucleotide sequence: TGTGCCAGCAGTTTCCTTTCTCTAGCGGGAGTTCTGAATGAGCAGTTCTTC.